Following are 8 T cell receptor beta chains from one sample sequenced in a study of blood T cell repertoires in COVID-19. The data were produced by immunoSEQ multiplex PCR, yet TCRdb's version contains in-frame clones alone and is incomplete. The sample comprises approximately 460,000 clones, roughly 87% of which are singletons, and over 0.7% rests with the top ten. Sequenced sample: peripheral blood. These receptors were taken from a man between 18 and 29 years old with COVID-19, enrolled during active disease.

The chain joins TRBV5-4 to TRBJ1-6; D uncertain. The CDR3 totals 14 residues. Germline-derived CDR1 and CDR2 are SGHNT and YYREEE (reference sequence). Trimming left V 0 bases short and J 5 bases short, with 6 bases between. The CDR3 spells CASSLVSDNSPLHF. The CDR3 nucleotides are TGTGCCAGCAGCTTGGTTAGTGATAATTCACCCCTCCACTTT.

V usage is TRBV18 and J usage is TRBJ1-1, with TRBD1 matching over 10 bases. The CDR3 contains 16 residues. The ends lost 5 bases at V and 1 base at J; junction bases unmatched: 7. In germline, CDR1 is KGHSH, CDR2 LQKENI. CDR3 amino acids: CASSERQGAANTEAFF. CDR3 DNA sequence: TGTGCCAGCTCAGAGAGACAGGGGGCGGCGAACACTGAAGCTTTCTTT.

The chain has TRBV10-3 and TRBJ1-6; TRBD1 aligns across 8 bases. Germline V CDR1 and CDR2: ENHRY, SYGVKD. Losses at the gene ends were 0 bases for V and 10 bases for J; bases not matched to a gene: 14. The CDR3 covers 18 residues. Written as DNA, the CDR3 is TGTGCCATCAGTGAGTCTGCCTGGACAGGGACCCTGATCTCACCCCTCCACTTT. This gives the protein CAISESAWTGTLISPLHF.

The chain links TRBV2 to TRBJ1-1; maybe TRBD1 (6 bases). This CDR3 has 13 residues. Per the germline V gene, CDR1 is SNHLY and CDR2 is FYNNEI. V lost 11 bases to trimming and J lost 3 bases, with 16 bases between them. In DNA, the CDR3 is TGTGCCGCGAGGGGGAGTAGAGACACTGAAGCTTTCTTT. This sequence encodes CAARGSRDTEAFF.

This clone was counted a few times. The chain uses TRBV3-1 (or the pseudogene TRBV3-2) and TRBJ2-7, with a weak D call TRBD1 (6 bases). Trimming stripped 3 bases from V and 0 bases from J, with 15 bases between. There are 16 residues in the CDR3. The germline V gene encodes CDR1 LGHDT and CDR2 YNNKEL (reference sequence). The CDR3 DNA reads as TGTGCCAGCAGCCAGGATTCCGACAGGAGCTCCTACGAGCAGTACTTC. Translated: CASSQDSDRSSYEQYF.

The chain employs TRBV7-6 and TRBJ1-4, with D uncertain. Trimming took off 4 bases at V and 0 bases at J, with 9 bases between the two ends. The CDR3 runs to 15 residues. Germline CDR1 is SGHVS and CDR2 is FNYEAQ. The CDR3 sequence is CASSSGVATNEKLFF. As DNA, the CDR3 is TGTGCCAGCAGCTCCGGGGTGGCAACTAATGAAAAACTGTTTTTT.

This chain links TRBV2 with TRBJ2-1; TRBD2 might be the D (6 bases). The CDR3 has 13 residues. Trimming shortened V by 7 bases and J by 8 bases, and 15 bases separated the two germline ends. Germline values: CDR1 SNHLY, CDR2 FYNNEI. CDR3 protein: CASTSASVDEQFF. CDR3 DNA sequence: TGTGCCAGCACTTCGGCTAGCGTGGATGAGCAGTTCTTC.

J is TRBJ1-2 and V is TRBV6-5; a weak D match, TRBD1 (5 bases). The CDR3 loop spans 14 amino acids. Germline-derived CDR1 and CDR2 are MNHEY and SVGAGI. Trimming took 7 bases from V and 7 from J, leaving 19 bases between them. This chain's CDR3 is CASIPDSSGGGYTF. The CDR3, as DNA: TGTGCCAGCATCCCGGACTCGTCCGGGGGTGGCTACACCTTC.